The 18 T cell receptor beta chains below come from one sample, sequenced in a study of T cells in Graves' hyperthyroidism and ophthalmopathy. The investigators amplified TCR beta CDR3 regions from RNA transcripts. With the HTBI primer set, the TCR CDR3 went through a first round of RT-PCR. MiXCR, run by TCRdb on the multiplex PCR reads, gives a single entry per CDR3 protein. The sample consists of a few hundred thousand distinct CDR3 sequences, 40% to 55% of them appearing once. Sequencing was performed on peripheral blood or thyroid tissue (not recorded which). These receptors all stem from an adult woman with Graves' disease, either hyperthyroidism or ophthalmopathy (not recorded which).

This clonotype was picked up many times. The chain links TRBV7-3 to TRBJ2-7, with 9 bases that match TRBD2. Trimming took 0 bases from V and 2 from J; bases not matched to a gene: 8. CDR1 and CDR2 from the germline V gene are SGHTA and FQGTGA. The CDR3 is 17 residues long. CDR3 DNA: TGTGCCAGCAGCTTAACGGGGTTGACTAGCGGACCCTACGAGCAGTACTTC. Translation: CASSLTGLTSGPYEQYF.

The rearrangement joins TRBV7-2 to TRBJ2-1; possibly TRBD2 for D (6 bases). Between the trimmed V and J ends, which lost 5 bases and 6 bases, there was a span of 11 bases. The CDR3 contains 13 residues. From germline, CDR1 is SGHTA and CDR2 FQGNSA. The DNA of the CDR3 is TGTGCCAGCAGCACCCGACTAGTCAATGAGCAGTTCTTC. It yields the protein CASSTRLVNEQFF.

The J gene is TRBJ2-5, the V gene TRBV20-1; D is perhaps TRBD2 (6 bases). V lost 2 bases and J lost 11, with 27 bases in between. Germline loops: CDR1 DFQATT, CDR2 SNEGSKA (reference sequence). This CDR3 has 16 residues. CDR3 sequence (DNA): TGCAGTGCTAGAAATGGGGGAGGCTTATCAGGAGATACGCAGTACTTC. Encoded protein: CSARNGGGLSGDTQYF.

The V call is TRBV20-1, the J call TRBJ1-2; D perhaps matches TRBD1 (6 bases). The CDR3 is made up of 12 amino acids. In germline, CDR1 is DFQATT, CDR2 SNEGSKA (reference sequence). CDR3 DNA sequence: TGCAGCCCCCGTGGGGGGCACTATGGCTACACCTTC. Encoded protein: CSPRGGHYGYTF.

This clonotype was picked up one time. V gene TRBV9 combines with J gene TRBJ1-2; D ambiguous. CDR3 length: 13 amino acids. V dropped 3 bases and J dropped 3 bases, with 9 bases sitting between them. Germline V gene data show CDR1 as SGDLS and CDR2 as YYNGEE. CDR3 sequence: CASSAPNYYGYTF. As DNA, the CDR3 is TGTGCCAGCAGCGCCCCCAATTACTATGGCTACACCTTC.

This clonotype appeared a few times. The CDR3: CAIRGGLERETQYF. DNA of the CDR3: TGTGCCATCAGAGGAGGACTAGAACGGGAGACCCAGTACTTC. J is TRBJ2-5 and V is TRBV10-3; TRBD2 matches at 7 bases. The CDR3 has 14 amino acids. The V and J ends lost 6 bases and 5 bases, in that order; junction bases with no gene match: 9. Germline loops: CDR1 ENHRY, CDR2 SYGVKD.

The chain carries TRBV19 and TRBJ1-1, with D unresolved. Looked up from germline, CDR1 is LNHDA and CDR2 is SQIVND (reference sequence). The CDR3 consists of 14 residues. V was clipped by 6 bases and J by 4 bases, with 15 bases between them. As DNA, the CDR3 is TGTGCCAGTAGAAGAGGTTCGTTACGCACTGAAGCTTTCTTT. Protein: CASRRGSLRTEAFF.

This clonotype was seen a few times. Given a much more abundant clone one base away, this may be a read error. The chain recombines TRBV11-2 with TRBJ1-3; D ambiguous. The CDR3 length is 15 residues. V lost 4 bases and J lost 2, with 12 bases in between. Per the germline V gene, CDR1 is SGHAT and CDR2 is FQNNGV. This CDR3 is CASSSLHKAGNTIYF. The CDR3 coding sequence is TGTGCCAGCAGCTCATTACATAAGGCTGGAAACACCATATATTTT. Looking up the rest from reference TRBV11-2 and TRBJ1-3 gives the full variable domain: EAGVAQSPRYKIIEKRQSVAFWCNPISGHATLYWYQQILGQGPKLLIQFQNNGVVDDSQLPKDRFSAERLKGVDSTLKIQPAKLEDSAVYLCASSSLHKAGNTIYFGEGSWLTVV.

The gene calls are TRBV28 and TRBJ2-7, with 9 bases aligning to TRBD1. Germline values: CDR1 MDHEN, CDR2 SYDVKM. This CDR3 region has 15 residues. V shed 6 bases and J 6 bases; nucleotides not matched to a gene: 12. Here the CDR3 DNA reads TGTGCCAGCAGGCCTCCGGGACAGGGTAGGGTCGAGCAGTACTTC. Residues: CASRPPGQGRVEQYF.

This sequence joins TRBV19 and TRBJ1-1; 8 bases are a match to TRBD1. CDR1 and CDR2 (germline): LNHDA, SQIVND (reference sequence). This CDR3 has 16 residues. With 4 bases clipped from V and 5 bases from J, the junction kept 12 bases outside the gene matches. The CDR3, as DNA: TGTGCCAGTAGTACCGGACAGGGAGTAGTGGGAACTGAAGCTTTCTTT. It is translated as CASSTGQGVVGTEAFF.

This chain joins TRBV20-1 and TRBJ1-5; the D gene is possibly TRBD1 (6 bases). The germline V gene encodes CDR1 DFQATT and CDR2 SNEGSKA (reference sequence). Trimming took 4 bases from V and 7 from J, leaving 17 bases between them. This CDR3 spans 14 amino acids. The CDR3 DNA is TGCAGTGCTACGGGGGGCCAGGGTGGGCAGCCCCAGCATTTT. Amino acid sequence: CSATGGQGGQPQHF.

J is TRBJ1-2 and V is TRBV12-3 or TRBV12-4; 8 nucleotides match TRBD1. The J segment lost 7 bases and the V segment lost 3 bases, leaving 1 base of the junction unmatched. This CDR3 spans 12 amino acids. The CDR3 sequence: CASSFRGRGYTF. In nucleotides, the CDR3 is TGTGCCAGCAGTTTCAGGGGGCGTGGCTACACCTTC.

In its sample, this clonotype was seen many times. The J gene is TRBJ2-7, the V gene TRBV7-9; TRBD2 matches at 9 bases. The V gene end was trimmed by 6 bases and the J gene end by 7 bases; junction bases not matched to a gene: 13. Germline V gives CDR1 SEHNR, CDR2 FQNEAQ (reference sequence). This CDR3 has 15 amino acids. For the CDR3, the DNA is TGTGCCAGCAGTTATAGCGGGAGTGGGTTACGGGAGCAGTACTTC. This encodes CASSYSGSGLREQYF.

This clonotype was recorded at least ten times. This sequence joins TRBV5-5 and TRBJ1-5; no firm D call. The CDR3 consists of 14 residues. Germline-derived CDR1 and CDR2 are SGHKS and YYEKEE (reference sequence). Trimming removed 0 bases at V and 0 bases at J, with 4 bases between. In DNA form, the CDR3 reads TGTGCCAGCAGCTTGGACTATAGCAATCAGCCCCAGCATTTT. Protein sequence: CASSLDYSNQPQHF.

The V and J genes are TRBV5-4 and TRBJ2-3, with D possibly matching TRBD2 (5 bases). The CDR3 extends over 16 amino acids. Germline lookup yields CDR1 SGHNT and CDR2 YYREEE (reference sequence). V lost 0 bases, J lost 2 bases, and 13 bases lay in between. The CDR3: CASSLGPPRDTDTQYF. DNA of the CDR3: TGTGCCAGCAGCTTGGGGCCGCCTCGGGACACAGATACGCAGTATTTT.

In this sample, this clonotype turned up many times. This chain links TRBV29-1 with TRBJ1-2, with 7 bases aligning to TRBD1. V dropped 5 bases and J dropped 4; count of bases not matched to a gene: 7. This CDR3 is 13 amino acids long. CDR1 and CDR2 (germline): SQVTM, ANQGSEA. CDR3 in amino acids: CSVPGGAGYGYTF. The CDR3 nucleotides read TGCAGCGTTCCAGGGGGGGCGGGCTATGGCTACACCTTC.

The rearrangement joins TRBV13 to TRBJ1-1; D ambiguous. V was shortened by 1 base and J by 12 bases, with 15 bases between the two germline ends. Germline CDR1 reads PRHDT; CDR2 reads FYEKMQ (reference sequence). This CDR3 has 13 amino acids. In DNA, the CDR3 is TGTGCCAGCAGCTTAGATCGCAGGAGAATTTCTTTCTTT. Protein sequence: CASSLDRRRISFF.

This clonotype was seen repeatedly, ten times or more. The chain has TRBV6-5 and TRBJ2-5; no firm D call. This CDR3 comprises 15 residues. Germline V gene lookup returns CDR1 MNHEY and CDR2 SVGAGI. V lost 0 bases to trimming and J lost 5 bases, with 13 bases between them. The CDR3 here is CASSYSTWGGETQYF. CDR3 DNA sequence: TGTGCCAGCAGTTACTCGACATGGGGTGGGGAGACCCAGTACTTC.